The entry below describes one T cell receptor beta chain. Its specific antigen is unknown. No base qualities exist here, and no much larger clone lies one base off it. Each collaborating institution followed its own protocols to collect whole blood in K2EDTA tubes. For TCRbeta analysis, collaborators shipped samples as frozen whole blood, isolated PBMCs, or DNA extracted from either of those sample types. Cut back by 3 bases and 2 bases, the V and J ends lie 11 bases apart. The CDR3 covers 15 residues, taking in both the cysteine and the phenylalanine. Only CDR3 DNA remains: 45 bases, in frame from the first base. CDR1 and CDR2, per the germline V gene, are MNHEY and SVGAGI. The data were taken from a study of blood T cell repertoires in COVID-19 (dated by TCRdb to about 2020). Describing the broader study: Collaborator samples came from the United States, Italy and Spain and covered acute and convalescent phases of COVID-19. The samples were drawn from the first 160 participants of the ongoing ImmuneRACE study and from 1,254 subjects provided by 6 global collaborators. The prospective study material was composed of cDNA or gDNA derived from T cells, B-cell-depleted T cells, or PBMCs. Deeply sampled blood TCRbeta repertoires from subjects exposed to, actively infected with, or recovered from COVID-19 were included in the dataset. Where available, HLA class I and class II types were obtained from metadata supplied by the sample provider rather than from assay-based typing. The repertoires were released in a freely available public database meant as a resource for research on the immune response to SARS-CoV-2. A de-identified subject ID, COVID-19 status, age in years and sex were almost always included in the sample metadata. Points the paper makes about the study in general: The amount of clinical and demographic metadata varied by source and participant and was provided uncurated.

TCRbeta CDR3 regions were amplified from genomic DNA using the immunoSEQ Assay, a bias-controlled multiplex PCR. The authors' pipeline ran thus. Within the assay, amplification of reference gene primers was used to estimate how many nucleated cells each sample contained. Sequence reads were collapsed and filtered to measure the absolute abundance of every unique TCRbeta CDR3 rearrangement. Productive Simpson clonality was computed per sample as the square root of Simpson's diversity index over productive rearrangements. Drawn from immuneACCESS, this table holds only the in-frame rearrangements with V and J called that TCRdb kept. Clones are partly lost; checked studies trace under half to an unresolved V gene and leave the rest unexplained. D and trimming were read from the DNA, whereas the V and J calls and clone size are those reported in that table. This sample holds around 200,000 clones; 86% were observed only once. Less than 25% of the sample comes from the top ten.

The sequence links TRBV6-5 to TRBJ1-5; tentative D gene TRBD1, with 5 bases matching. Sequencing was performed on peripheral blood. The clonotype comes from an older man with active or convalescent COVID-19. Here the CDR3 is given as CASSYGGGGNQPQHF. The nucleotide sequence is given as TGTGCCAGCAGTTATGGGGGGGGTGGCAATCAGCCCCAGCATTTT.